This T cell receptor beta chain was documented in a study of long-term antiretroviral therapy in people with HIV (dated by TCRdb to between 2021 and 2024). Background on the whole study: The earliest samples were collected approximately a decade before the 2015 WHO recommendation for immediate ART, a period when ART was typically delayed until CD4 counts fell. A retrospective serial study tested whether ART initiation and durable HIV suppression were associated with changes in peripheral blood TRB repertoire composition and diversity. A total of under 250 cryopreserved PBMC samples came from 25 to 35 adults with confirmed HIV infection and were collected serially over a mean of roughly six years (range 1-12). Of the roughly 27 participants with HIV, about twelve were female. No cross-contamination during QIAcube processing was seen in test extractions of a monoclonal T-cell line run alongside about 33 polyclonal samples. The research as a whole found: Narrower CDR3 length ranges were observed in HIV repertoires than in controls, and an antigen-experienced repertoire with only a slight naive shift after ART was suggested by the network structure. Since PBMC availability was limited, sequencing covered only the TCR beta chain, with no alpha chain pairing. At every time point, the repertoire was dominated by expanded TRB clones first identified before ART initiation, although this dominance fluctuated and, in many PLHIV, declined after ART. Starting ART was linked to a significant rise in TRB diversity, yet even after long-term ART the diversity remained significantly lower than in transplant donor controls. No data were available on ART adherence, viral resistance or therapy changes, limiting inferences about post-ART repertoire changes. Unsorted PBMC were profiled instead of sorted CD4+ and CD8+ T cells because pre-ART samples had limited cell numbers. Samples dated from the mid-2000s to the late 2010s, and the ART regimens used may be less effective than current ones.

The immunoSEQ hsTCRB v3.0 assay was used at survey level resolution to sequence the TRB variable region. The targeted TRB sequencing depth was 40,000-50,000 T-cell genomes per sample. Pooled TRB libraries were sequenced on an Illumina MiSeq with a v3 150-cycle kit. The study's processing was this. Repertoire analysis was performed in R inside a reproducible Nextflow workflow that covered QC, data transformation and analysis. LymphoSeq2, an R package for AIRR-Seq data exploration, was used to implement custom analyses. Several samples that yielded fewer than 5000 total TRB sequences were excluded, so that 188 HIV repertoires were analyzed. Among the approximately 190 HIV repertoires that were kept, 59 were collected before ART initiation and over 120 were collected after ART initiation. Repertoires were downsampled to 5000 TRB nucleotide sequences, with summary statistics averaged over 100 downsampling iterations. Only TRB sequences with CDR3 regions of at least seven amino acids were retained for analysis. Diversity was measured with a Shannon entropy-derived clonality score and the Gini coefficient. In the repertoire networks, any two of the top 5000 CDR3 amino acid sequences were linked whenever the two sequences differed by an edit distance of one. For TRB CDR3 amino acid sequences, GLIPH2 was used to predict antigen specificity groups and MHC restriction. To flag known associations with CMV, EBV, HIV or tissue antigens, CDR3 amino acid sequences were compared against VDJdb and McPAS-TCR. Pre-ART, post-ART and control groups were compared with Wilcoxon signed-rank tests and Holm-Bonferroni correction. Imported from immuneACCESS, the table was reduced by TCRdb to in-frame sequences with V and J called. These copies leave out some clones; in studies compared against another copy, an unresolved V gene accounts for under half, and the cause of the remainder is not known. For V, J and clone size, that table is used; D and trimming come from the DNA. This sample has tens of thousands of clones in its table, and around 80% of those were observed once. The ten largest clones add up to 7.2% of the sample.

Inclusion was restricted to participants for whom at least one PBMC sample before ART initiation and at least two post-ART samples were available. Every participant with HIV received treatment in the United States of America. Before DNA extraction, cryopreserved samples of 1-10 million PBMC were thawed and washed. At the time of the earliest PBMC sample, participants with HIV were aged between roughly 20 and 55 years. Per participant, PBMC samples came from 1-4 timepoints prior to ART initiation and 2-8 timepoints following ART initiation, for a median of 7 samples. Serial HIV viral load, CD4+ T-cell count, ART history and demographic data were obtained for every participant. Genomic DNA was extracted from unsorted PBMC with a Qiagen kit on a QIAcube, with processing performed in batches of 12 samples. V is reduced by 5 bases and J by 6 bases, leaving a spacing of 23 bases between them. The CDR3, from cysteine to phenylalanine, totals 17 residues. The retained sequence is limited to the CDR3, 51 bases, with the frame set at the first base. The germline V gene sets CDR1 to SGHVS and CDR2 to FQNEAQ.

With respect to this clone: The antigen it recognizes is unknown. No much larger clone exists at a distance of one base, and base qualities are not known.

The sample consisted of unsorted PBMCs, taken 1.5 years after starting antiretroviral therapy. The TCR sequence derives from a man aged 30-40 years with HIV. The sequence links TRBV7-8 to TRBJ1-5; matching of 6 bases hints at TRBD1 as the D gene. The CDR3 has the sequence CASSPSSGGGTGQPQHF. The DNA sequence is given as TGTGCCAGCAGCCCTTCCTCGGGGGGCGGAACGGGTCAGCCCCAGCATTTT.